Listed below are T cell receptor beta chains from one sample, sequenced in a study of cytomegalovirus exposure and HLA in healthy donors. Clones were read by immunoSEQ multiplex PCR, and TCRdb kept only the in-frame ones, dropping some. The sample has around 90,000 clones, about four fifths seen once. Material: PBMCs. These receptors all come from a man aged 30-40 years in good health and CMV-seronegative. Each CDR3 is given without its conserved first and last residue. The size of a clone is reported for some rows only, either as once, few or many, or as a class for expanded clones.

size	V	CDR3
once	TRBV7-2	ASSLVGQEGRETQY
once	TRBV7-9	ASSLEIFGGAF
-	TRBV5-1	ASSLLLKDRVRNTIY
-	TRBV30	ACSGDSSYGYT
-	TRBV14	ASRSRVLGTEAF
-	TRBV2	ASSAHSYGYT
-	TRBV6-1	ASSRQGSTDTQY
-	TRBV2	ASSSGGDNYGYT
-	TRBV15	ATSRDRQPDNEQF
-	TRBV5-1	ASSLGGGVTDTQY
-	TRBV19	ASSIALTGQETQY
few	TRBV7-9	ASSSSARGREQY
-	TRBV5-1	ASSSRRGEPPDYGYT
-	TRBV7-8	ASSLRADLGGETQY
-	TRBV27	ASSIGGGYEQY
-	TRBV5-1	ASSLGQLLADTQY
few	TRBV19	ASRTTSRSYNEQF
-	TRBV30	AWRIRDRNTGELF
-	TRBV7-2	ASSRGQGTYEQY
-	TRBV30	AWSVPGGTGELF
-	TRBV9	ASSADIRNEKLF
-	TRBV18	ASSPLGATSSYNEQF
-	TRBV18	ASSPLPAGQGTWNTEAF
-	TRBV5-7	ASSQTGTSVQETQY
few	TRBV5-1	ASSLAGSYNNEQF
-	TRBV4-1	ASSQDIETRKAF
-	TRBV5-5	ATSGTGSNQPQH
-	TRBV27	ASSLGGLAEAF
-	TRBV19	AIRGTKDEQY